The 20 T cell receptor beta chains given below trace back to one sample, sequenced in a study of T cell repertoires in cytomegalovirus infection. These TCRs are of unknown antigen specificity. MiXCR, run by TCRdb on the reads, gives a single entry per CDR3 protein. Here the sample spans about 770,000 distinct CDR3 sequences, around 29% being singletons. The starting material was cultured CD8+ T cells from PBMCs, obtained from culture after CMV antigen stimulation. Receptor source: a human donor in good health (CMV status not recorded). Some clones in this sample may be carry-over from other donors' samples.

In DNA form, the CDR3 reads TGTGCCAGCAGCACGGGACAGACCGAGCAGTACGTC. It is translated as CASSTGQTEQYV. This chain joins TRBV7-6 and TRBJ2-7; TRBD1 matches at 7 bases. Looked up from germline, CDR1 is SGHVS and CDR2 is FNYEAQ. The CDR3 runs 12 residues. V gave up 5 bases and J gave up 6 bases; unmatched junction bases: 4.

The chain has TRBV2 and TRBJ1-1; D remains ambiguous. The germline CDR1 and CDR2 sequences are SNHLY and FYNNEI. Trimming took off 6 bases at V and 0 bases at J, with 8 bases between the two ends. CDR3 length: 13 amino acids. This CDR3 is CASRAALNTEAFF. The DNA for the CDR3 is TGTGCCAGCAGGGCGGCTCTGAACACTGAAGCTTTCTTT.

A few counts support this clonotype. The chain employs TRBV12-3 or TRBV12-4 and TRBJ2-2; 8 bases line up with TRBD1. The CDR3 has 17 amino acids. With V trimmed by 5 bases and J by 0 bases, 8 bases remained unmatched. The CDR3: CASSPSGTGANTGELFF. The CDR3 DNA sequence: TGTGCCAGCAGTCCTTCCGGGACAGGAGCGAACACCGGGGAGCTGTTTTTT.

The chain recombines TRBV28 with TRBJ2-1, with 8 bases identical to TRBD1. V gave up 1 base and J gave up 6 bases; unmatched junction bases: 11. Germline-derived CDR1 and CDR2 are MDHEN and SYDVKM. There are 17 residues in the CDR3. DNA for the CDR3: TGTGCCAGCAGTTTATTCTCGTGGGGGACAGGAGTCAATGAGCAGTTCTTC. The encoded protein is CASSLFSWGTGVNEQFF.

The chain links TRBV6-2 or TRBV6-3 to TRBJ1-2; D is undetermined. Trimming took 1 base from V and 3 from J, leaving 12 bases between them. Germline V gives CDR1 MNHEY, CDR2 SVGEGT. The CDR3 totals 15 residues. CDR3 amino acids: CASSYFPMDHYGYTF. In DNA, the CDR3 is TGTGCCAGCAGTTACTTCCCTATGGACCACTATGGCTACACCTTC.

J is TRBJ2-5 and V is TRBV7-9; D is ambiguous. CDR1 is SEHNR, CDR2 FQNEAQ, per germline (reference sequence). Trimming took off 6 bases at V and 4 bases at J, with 15 bases between the two ends. The CDR3 is 14 amino acids. The CDR3 loop reads CASRPNSRIETQYF. CDR3 DNA: TGTGCCAGCAGACCCAACTCACGGATAGAGACCCAGTACTTC.

The CDR3 coding sequence is TGTGCCAGCAGTTTATCTGACCCGCGGGAGACCCAGTACTTC. The encoded protein is CASSLSDPRETQYF. This sequence joins TRBV27 and TRBJ2-5, with D unclear. Germline CDR1 is MNHEY and CDR2 is SMNVEV (reference sequence). The CDR3 is 14 residues long. The V end was cut by 0 bases, the J end by 5 bases, with 10 bases between.

The CDR3 DNA is TGTGCCAGCAGACCTAGCGGAAAAGAGACCCAGTACTTC. Protein: CASRPSGKETQYF. The chain is built from TRBV7-6 and TRBJ2-5, with TRBD2 identical over 7 bases. CDR1 is SGHVS, CDR2 FNYEAQ, per germline. The CDR3 has 13 residues. J was trimmed by 3 bases and V by 6 bases; bases with no gene match: 4.

This clonotype was counted only a few times. CDR3 sequence reads: CASSRGQSSYNSPLHF. The DNA for the CDR3 is TGTGCCAGCAGCAGAGGTCAGAGCTCCTATAATTCACCCCTCCACTTT. The genes are TRBV9 and TRBJ1-6; no clear D. Germline V lookup: CDR1 SGDLS, CDR2 YYNGEE. The CDR3 has 16 residues. Trimming removed 4 bases from V and 0 bases from J, with 11 bases in between.

The chain is built from TRBV10-3 and TRBJ2-3; tentatively, D is TRBD1 (6 bases). There are 15 residues in the CDR3. Germline CDR1 reads ENHRY; CDR2 reads SYGVKD. V shed 9 bases and J shed 1 base, with 17 bases lying between them. DNA for the CDR3: TGTGCCATTGCACGGCTTTCAGGGGGCACAGATACGCAGTATTTT. Amino acids: CAIARLSGGTDTQYF.

The genes are TRBV12-5 and TRBJ1-1; perhaps TRBD1 as D (5 bases). Trimming stripped 7 bases from V and 2 bases from J, with 23 bases between. This CDR3 has 17 amino acids. CDR1 is LGHNT, CDR2 FRNRAP, per germline. CDR3: CASAFYIGNRNNTEAFF. CDR3 coding DNA: TGTGCTAGTGCCTTCTACATCGGGAACAGGAATAACACTGAAGCTTTCTTT. Full variable domain (rest looked up from reference TRBV12-5 and TRBJ1-1): DARVTQTPRHKVTEMGQEVTMRCQPILGHNTVFWYRQTMMQGLELLAYFRNRAPLDDSGMPKDRFSAEMPDATLATLKIQPSEPRDSAVYFCASAFYIGNRNNTEAFFGQGTRLTVV.

This clonotype came up a few times. The chain couples TRBV11-2 to TRBJ1-1; D remains unclear. Between the trimmed V and J ends, which lost 8 bases and 4 bases, there was a span of 8 bases. Looked up from germline, CDR1 is SGHAT and CDR2 is FQNNGV. The CDR3 is 11 amino acids. CDR3 in DNA: TGTGCCAGCGGGAGGGCCACTGAAGCTTTCTTT. Its protein is CASGRATEAFF.

The chain carries TRBV5-1 and TRBJ2-3; D is perhaps TRBD1 or TRBD2 (5 bases each). The CDR3 contains 12 residues. CDR1 SGHRS and CDR2 YFSETQ come from the germline V gene. Trimming left V 4 bases short and J 7 bases short, with 10 bases between. CDR3 amino acids: CASSEGPHTQYF. The CDR3 DNA reads as TGCGCCAGCAGCGAGGGACCCCATACGCAGTATTTT.

The chain carries TRBV7-6 and TRBJ2-5; D is possibly TRBD1 or TRBD2 (5 bases each). With 6 bases removed from V and 4 bases from J, the gap between germline ends came to 15 bases. CDR1 and CDR2 (germline): SGHVS, FNYEAQ. The CDR3 spans 14 residues. The DNA of the CDR3 is TGTGCCAGCAGTTGGGACCAGCGAAGAGAGACCCAGTACTTC. It encodes CASSWDQRRETQYF.

This clonotype appeared a few times. This chain joins TRBV2 and TRBJ1-2; 7 nucleotides align to TRBD1. Trimming at V came to 7 bases and at J to 5 bases, leaving 4 bases not matched to a gene. In germline, CDR1 is SNHLY, CDR2 FYNNEI. This CDR3 spans 12 amino acids. CDR3: CASNTGDYGYTF. CDR3 bases: TGTGCCAGCAATACAGGGGATTATGGCTACACCTTC.

The sample holds a few counts of this clonotype. The chain recombines TRBV7-9 with TRBJ1-1; possible D gene TRBD1, 6 bases. CDR1 is SEHNR, CDR2 FQNEAQ, per germline (reference sequence). The length of the CDR3 is 16 residues. Trimming stripped 5 bases from V and 0 bases from J, with 16 bases between. This CDR3 reads CASSGQWQGLNTEAFF. The CDR3 DNA is TGTGCCAGCAGCGGTCAATGGCAGGGGCTGAACACTGAAGCTTTCTTT.

This clonotype turned up a few times. The CDR3 here is CASSPRGQGFGYTF. The DNA of the CDR3 is TGTGCCAGCAGCCCAAGGGGACAGGGGTTTGGCTACACCTTC. J is TRBJ1-2 and V is TRBV6-5; 10 bases match TRBD1. V gave up 6 bases and J gave up 7 bases; unmatched junction bases: 8. The germline gives CDR1 MNHEY, CDR2 SVGAGI. The CDR3 is 14 amino acids.

The rearrangement links TRBV2 to TRBJ1-5; no clear D. Trimming took off 11 bases at V and 4 bases at J, with 21 bases between the two ends. Germline V gene sequence: CDR1 SNHLY, CDR2 FYNNEI. This CDR3 region has 15 residues. The CDR3 sequence is CAAQPYPAKNQPQHF. The CDR3, as DNA: TGTGCCGCTCAACCCTACCCCGCTAAAAATCAGCCCCAGCATTTT.

This sequence joins TRBV6-4 and TRBJ1-2; TRBD1 matches 9 bases. This CDR3 has 15 residues. The germline V gene has CDR1 MRHNA and CDR2 SNTAGT. Trimming cost V 6 bases and J 3 bases; bases outside gene matches: 8. The CDR3 reads CASSPTGGDDYGYTF. The CDR3, as DNA: TGTGCCAGCAGCCCCACAGGGGGCGACGACTATGGCTACACCTTC.

Note on this clonotype: At one end the junction does not follow the germline gene, possibly because of a read error. The rearrangement uses TRBV4-1 and TRBJ1-4; the D gene is possibly TRBD1 (5 bases). Germline CDR1 is MGHRA and CDR2 is YSYEKL. The CDR3 contains 17 residues. For the CDR3, the DNA is TGCGCCAGCAACCAAGGGGTGGACTCGTCAACTAATGAAAAACTGTTTTTT. It codes for CASNQGVDSSTNEKLFF.